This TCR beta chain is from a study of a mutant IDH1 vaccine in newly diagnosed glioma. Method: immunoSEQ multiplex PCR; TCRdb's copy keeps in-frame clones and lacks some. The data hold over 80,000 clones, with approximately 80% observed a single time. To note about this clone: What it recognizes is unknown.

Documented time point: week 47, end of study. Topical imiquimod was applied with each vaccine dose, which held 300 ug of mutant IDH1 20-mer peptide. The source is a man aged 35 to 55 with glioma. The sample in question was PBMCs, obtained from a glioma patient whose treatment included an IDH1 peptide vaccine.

The CDR3 coding sequence is TGCGCCAGCAGCCAGGGACAACAGGGTTATGAAAAACTGTTTTTT. It specifies CASSQGQQGYEKLFF. The rearrangement uses TRBV4-3 and TRBJ1-4; D is possibly TRBD1 (6 bases). Trimming cost V 3 bases and J 6 bases, with 14 bases left between them. Germline CDR1 and CDR2: LGHNA and YSLEER. The CDR3 is 15 amino acids.